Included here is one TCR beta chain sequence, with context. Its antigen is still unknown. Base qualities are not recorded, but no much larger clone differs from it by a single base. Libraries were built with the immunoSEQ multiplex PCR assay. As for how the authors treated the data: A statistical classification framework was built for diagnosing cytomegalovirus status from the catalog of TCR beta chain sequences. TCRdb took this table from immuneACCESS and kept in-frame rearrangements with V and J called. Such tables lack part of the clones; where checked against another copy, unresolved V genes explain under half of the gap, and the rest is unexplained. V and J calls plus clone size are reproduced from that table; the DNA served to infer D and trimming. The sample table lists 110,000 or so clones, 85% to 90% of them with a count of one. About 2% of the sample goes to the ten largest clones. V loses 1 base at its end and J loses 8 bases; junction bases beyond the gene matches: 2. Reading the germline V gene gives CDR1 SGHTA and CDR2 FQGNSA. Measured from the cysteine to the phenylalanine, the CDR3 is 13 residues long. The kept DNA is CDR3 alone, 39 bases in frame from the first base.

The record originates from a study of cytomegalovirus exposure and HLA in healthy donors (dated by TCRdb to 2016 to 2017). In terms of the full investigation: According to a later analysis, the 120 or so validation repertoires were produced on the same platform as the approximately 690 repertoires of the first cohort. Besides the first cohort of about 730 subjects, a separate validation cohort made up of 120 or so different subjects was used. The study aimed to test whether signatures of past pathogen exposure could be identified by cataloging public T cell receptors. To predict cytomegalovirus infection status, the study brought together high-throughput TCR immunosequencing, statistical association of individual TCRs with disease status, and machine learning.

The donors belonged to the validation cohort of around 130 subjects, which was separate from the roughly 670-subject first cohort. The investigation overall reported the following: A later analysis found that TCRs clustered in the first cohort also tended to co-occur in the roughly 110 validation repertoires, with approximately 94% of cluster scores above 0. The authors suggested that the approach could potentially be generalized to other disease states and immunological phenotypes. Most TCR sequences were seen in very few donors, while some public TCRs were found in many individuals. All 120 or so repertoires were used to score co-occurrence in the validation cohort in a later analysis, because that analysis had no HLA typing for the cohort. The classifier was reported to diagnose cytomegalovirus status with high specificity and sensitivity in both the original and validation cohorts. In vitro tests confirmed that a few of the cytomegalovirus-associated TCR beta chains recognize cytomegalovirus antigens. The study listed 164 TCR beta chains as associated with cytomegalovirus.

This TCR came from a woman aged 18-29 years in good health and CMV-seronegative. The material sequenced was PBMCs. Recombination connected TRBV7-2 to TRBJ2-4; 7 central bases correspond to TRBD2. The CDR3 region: CASSLEREDIQYF. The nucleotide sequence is TGTGCCAGCAGCTTAGAACGGGAGGACATTCAGTACTTC.